This TCR beta chain was identified during a study of blood T cell repertoires in COVID-19. Overall study: There were acute and convalescent COVID-19 samples, and they came from the United States, Italy and Spain. Sample material is recorded as cDNA or gDNA derived from T cells, B-cell-depleted T cells, or PBMCs.

Trimming took off 3 bases at V and 3 bases at J, with 11 bases between the two ends. Germline loops: CDR1 SGHTA, CDR2 FQGNSA. This CDR3 spans 15 amino acids. Assignment of participants to cohorts was predicated upon participant-reported clinical history. Generated by immunoSEQ multiplex PCR, the TCRdb table keeps only in-frame clones and is missing some. The data show 150,000 to 250,000 clones, around 82% seen once. V usage is TRBV7-2 and J usage is TRBJ2-2, with D perhaps matching TRBD2 (6 bases). The TCR was taken from a man aged 40-49 years who had recovered from COVID-19. Specimen: PBMCs or T cells enriched from blood (not recorded which). CDR3 residues: CASSFQPGDTGELFF. In DNA, the CDR3 is TGTGCCAGCAGCTTCCAACCGGGGGACACCGGGGAGCTGTTTTTT.